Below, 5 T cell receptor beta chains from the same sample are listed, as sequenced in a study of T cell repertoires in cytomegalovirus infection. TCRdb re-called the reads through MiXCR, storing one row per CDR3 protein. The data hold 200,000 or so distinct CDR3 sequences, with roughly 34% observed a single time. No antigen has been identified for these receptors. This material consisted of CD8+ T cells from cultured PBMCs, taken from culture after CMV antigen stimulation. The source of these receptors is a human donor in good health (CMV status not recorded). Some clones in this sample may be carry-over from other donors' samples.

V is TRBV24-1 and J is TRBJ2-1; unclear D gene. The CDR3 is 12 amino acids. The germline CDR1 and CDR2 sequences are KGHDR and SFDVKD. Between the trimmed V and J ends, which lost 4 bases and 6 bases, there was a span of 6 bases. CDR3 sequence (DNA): TGTGCCACCAGTGACACGGGCAATGAGCAGTTCTTC. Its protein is CATSDTGNEQFF.

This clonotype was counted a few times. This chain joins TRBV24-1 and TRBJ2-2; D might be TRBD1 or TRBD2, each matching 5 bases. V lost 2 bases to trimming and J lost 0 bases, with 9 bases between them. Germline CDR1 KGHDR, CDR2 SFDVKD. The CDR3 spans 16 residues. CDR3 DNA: TGTGCCACCAGTGATTGGGACGGAACGAACACCGGGGAGCTGTTTTTT. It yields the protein CATSDWDGTNTGELFF.

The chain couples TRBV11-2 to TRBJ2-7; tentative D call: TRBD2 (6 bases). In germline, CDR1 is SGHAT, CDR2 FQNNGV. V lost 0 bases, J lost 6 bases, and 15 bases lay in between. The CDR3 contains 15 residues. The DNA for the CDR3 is TGTGCCAGCAGCTTAGATGGCGGGATTACGTCCGAGCAGTACTTC. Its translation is CASSLDGGITSEQYF.

The CDR3 loop reads CASSFLAGSYNEQFF. The CDR3 region has the DNA TGTGCCAGCAGCTTTCTAGCGGGATCCTACAATGAGCAGTTCTTC. The J gene is TRBJ2-1, the V gene TRBV7-8; 9 bases line up with TRBD2. The CDR3 covers 15 residues. From germline, CDR1 is SGHVS and CDR2 FQNEAQ. Germline trimming cut 3 bases from V and 1 base from J; bases unmatched to any gene: 1. The whole variable domain, filled in from reference TRBV7-8 and TRBJ2-1, reads GAGVSQSPRYKVAKRGQDVALRCDPISGHVSLFWYQQALGQGPEFLTYFQNEAQLDKSGLPSDRFFAERPEGSVSTLKIQRTQQEDSAVYLCASSFLAGSYNEQFFGPGTRLTVL.

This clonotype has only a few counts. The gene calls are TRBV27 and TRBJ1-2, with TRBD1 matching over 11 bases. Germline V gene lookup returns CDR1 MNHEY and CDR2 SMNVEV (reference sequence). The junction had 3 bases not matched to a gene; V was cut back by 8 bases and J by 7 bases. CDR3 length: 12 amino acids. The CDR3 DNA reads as TGTGCCAGCGGACAGGGGGCCCTTGGCTACACCTTC. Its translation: CASGQGALGYTF.